A selection of T cell receptor beta chains follows, all from one sample in a study of cytomegalovirus exposure and HLA in healthy donors. TCRdb's table, derived via immunoSEQ multiplex PCR, lists solely in-frame clones and lacks some. The sample holds a few hundred thousand clones, around 80% seen once. Sequenced input: PBMCs. These receptor sequences come from a man between 25 and 39 years old in good health and CMV-seronegative. Both conserved end residues are trimmed from each CDR3. Each record gives: V gene, D gene, J gene, CDR3 protein. A D gene is named only where the DNA matches it firmly.

>TRBV29-1|-|TRBJ1-2
SVTGVLNYGYT
>TRBV6-5|TRBD1|TRBJ1-6
ASRPGGEHSPLH
>TRBV6-1|-|TRBJ1-1
ASSPTESLTEAF
>TRBV9|TRBD1|TRBJ1-1
ASILTWSSRDRGPNTEAF
>TRBV5-4|-|TRBJ1-2
ASSLDGLLNYGYT
>TRBV4-1|-|TRBJ1-5
ASSQGGLTGNQPQH
>TRBV6-5|TRBD2|TRBJ2-7
ASSLLAGAVGYEQY
>TRBV6-5|TRBD1|TRBJ1-2
ASSYSTGGVGYT
>TRBV7-9|TRBD1|TRBJ2-7
ASSPSARTGGYEQY
>TRBV7-5|-|TRBJ2-2
ARSLATRRPLRGGELF
>TRBV5-1|TRBD2|TRBJ2-2
ASSGTGLRNTGELF
>TRBV7-7|TRBD1|TRBJ1-6
ASSRDRAPNSPLH
>TRBV7-9|-|TRBJ1-1
SSTLRTGDTEAF
>TRBV12-5|-|TRBJ2-1
ASGPKPQCSYNEQF
>TRBV15|TRBD1|TRBJ1-1
ATSRDRDRDTEAF
>TRBV2|TRBD1|TRBJ1-2
ASSLRQGYGYT
>TRBV28|-|TRBJ1-1
ASSSTAF
>TRBV7-9|TRBD2|TRBJ2-1
ASRPSGGYNEQF
>TRBV5-1|-|TRBJ2-2
ASKDSGELF
>TRBV5-1|TRBD1|TRBJ2-7
ASSLALGQTYEQY
>TRBV19|-|TRBJ1-4
ASSIALIHRASNEKLF
>TRBV7-7|TRBD2|TRBJ2-1
ASSKTPQLAGANNEQF
>TRBV5-6|TRBD1|TRBJ1-5
ASSSGGRGNQPQH
>TRBV5-4|-|TRBJ2-3
ASSSGFTRLAGDTQY
>TRBV7-9|-|TRBJ1-2
ASSRWTENGYT
>TRBV6-6|-|TRBJ2-1
ASSSAQGDNEQF
>TRBV28|TRBD1|TRBJ2-7
ASSYHGTGSMEQY
>TRBV7-9|-|TRBJ1-3
ASSEKGVSGNTIY
>TRBV6-5|-|TRBJ1-5
ASSTVGNQPQH
>TRBV6-1|TRBD1|TRBJ1-4
ASSERGQGNEKLF
>TRBV11-2|TRBD2|TRBJ2-3
ASSPASGGSTDTQY
>TRBV6-1|-|TRBJ2-7
ASSELGDSYEQY
>TRBV27|-|TRBJ2-1
ASTWGSGTYNEQF
>TRBV19|TRBD1|TRBJ2-7
ASSIFQGVGEQY
>TRBV5-1|TRBD1|TRBJ2-7
ASTRTSGGYEQY
>TRBV5-1|TRBD2|TRBJ2-2
ASRTRGSGELF
>TRBV7-9|-|TRBJ1-1
ASSLPLTRGFTEAF
>TRBV5-4|-|TRBJ1-2
ASSLGGQGYGYT
>TRBV14|TRBD1|TRBJ2-7
ASSQRTGTGFYEQY
>TRBV28|TRBD1|TRBJ2-7
ASSLPSGTGRGEQY
>TRBV11-2|TRBD1|TRBJ2-7
ASSLAPQGALYEQY
>TRBV5-1|TRBD2|TRBJ2-2
ASSLGTSGNTGELF